Below are 17 T cell receptor beta chains sequenced from a single sample in a study of CD8 T cells in ankylosing spondylitis. Each CDR3 protein gets one entry after TCRdb re-called the 5' RACE reads with MiXCR. This sample yields some 92,000 distinct CDR3 sequences, of which around 30% are seen a single time; nearly 60% belongs to the top ten. Sequenced: blood, either unsorted or a sorted T cell fraction (not recorded which). All receptors come from a male donor with ankylosing spondylitis or in good health (not recorded which).

The chain couples TRBV9 to TRBJ1-1; maybe TRBD1 (6 bases). The germline V gene encodes CDR1 SGDLS and CDR2 YYNGEE. The CDR3 totals 15 residues. With 4 bases removed from V and 5 bases from J, the gap between germline ends came to 18 bases. The CDR3 here is CASSPSLGTRTEAFF. CDR3 bases: TGTGCCAGCAGCCCCTCCCTTGGGACACGGACTGAAGCTTTCTTT.

For the CDR3, the DNA is TGTGCCAGCAGCCCTGGCGGGAGCGGGAACACCGGGGAGCTGTTTTTT. Amino acid sequence: CASSPGGSGNTGELFF. The chain employs TRBV4-2 and TRBJ2-2; 7 nucleotides align to TRBD2. J was trimmed by 1 base and V by 4 bases; bases with no gene match: 6. This CDR3 has 16 amino acids. Germline CDR1 is LGHNA and CDR2 is YNFKEQ.

This rearrangement joins TRBV5-1 to TRBJ1-4, with D unclear. Deletions cut 10 bases from V and 1 base from J, with 17 bases between. The germline V gene encodes CDR1 SGHRS and CDR2 YFSETQ. The CDR3 length is 15 residues. The CDR3 region has the DNA TGCGCCCCACAGAGTTTGCGGGGAACTAATGAAAAACTGTTTTTT. Protein sequence: CAPQSLRGTNEKLFF. Full variable domain (outside the CDR3, taken from reference TRBV5-1 and TRBJ1-4): KAGVTQTPRYLIKTRGQQVTLSCSPISGHRSVSWYQQTPGQGLQFLFEYFSETQRNKGNFPGRFSGRQFSNSRSEMNVSTLELGDSALYLCAPQSLRGTNEKLFFGSGTQLSVL.

This clonotype was detected ten times or more. This chain connects TRBV10-3 to TRBJ2-2; D call uncertain. The germline V gene has CDR1 ENHRY and CDR2 SYGVKD. This CDR3 is 14 amino acids long. Trimming cost V 11 bases and J 2 bases, with 15 bases left between them. The CDR3 reads CASSPAANTGELFF. CDR3 nucleotides: TGTGCCTCCTCCCCAGCTGCTAACACCGGGGAGCTGTTTTTT.

This clonotype was counted a few times. The chain joins TRBV20-1 to TRBJ2-3, with D perhaps TRBD2 (5 bases). Germline V lookup: CDR1 DFQATT, CDR2 SNEGSKA (reference sequence). V was shortened by 6 bases and J by 3 bases, with 16 bases between the two germline ends. The length of the CDR3 is 14 residues. The CDR3 DNA sequence: TGCAGTGCCTCGCTAGCAGGCGGGACAGATACGCAGTATTTT. Translating gives CSASLAGGTDTQYF.

The chain links TRBV20-1 to TRBJ1-5; D unclear. The germline gives CDR1 DFQATT, CDR2 SNEGSKA (reference sequence). The V gene lost 3 bases and the J gene lost 4 bases, with 10 bases spanning the gap. The length of the CDR3 is 13 residues. For the CDR3, the DNA is TGCAGTGCTAGTCGGAGTGTTAATCAGCCCCAGCATTTT. Translated: CSASRSVNQPQHF.

This rearrangement joins TRBV7-9 to TRBJ2-2, with D unclear. Trimming removed 5 bases at V and 7 bases at J, with 14 bases between. This CDR3 has 14 residues. Germline CDR1 SEHNR, CDR2 FQNEAQ (reference sequence). CDR3 sequence reads: CASSPASWVGELFF. The CDR3 region has the DNA TGTGCCAGCAGCCCGGCTTCTTGGGTCGGGGAGCTGTTTTTT.

This chain joins TRBV5-5 and TRBJ2-5, with a tentative D call TRBD1 (5 bases). Germline assignment: CDR1 SGHKS and CDR2 YYEKEE (reference sequence). V lost 0 bases and J 5 bases, leaving 11 bases between the germline ends. There are 14 residues in the CDR3. The chain's CDR3 is CASSLDRRTETQYF. DNA of the CDR3: TGTGCCAGCAGCTTGGACAGGCGGACGGAGACCCAGTACTTC.

The rearrangement joins TRBV5-1 to TRBJ2-7; no reliable D call. Trimming left V 0 bases short and J 9 bases short, with 7 bases between. Germline CDR1 SGHRS, CDR2 YFSETQ. This CDR3 has 11 amino acids. The CDR3 loop is CASSLGGRQYF. In nucleotides, the CDR3 is TGCGCCAGCAGCTTGGGGGGAAGGCAGTACTTC.

For this clonotype: The junction and the germline gene differ at one end; a read error may be behind it. V usage is TRBV7-2 and J usage is TRBJ1-1; TRBD1 might be the D (5 bases). The CDR3 loop spans 13 amino acids. Germline V gene data show CDR1 as SGHTA and CDR2 as FQGNSA. The CDR3, as DNA: TGTGCCAGCAGCTTAGGGACACACACTGAAGCGTTCTTT. Translation: CASSLGTHTEAFF.

This clonotype was seen more than once but under ten times. The chain carries TRBV18 and TRBJ1-2; D gene uncertain. The length of the CDR3 is 15 residues. V was clipped by 2 bases and J by 4 bases, with 14 bases between them. Germline V gives CDR1 KGHSH, CDR2 LQKENI. The CDR3 DNA sequence: TGTGCCAGCTCACCAGACGCCGAGTTGACCTATGGCTACACCTTC. Amino acid sequence: CASSPDAELTYGYTF.

The chain is built from TRBV5-1 and TRBJ2-1, with 7 bases matching TRBD1. The V segment lost 4 bases and the J segment 3 bases; nucleotides outside the gene matches: 13. This CDR3 contains 17 residues. In germline, CDR1 is SGHRS, CDR2 YFSETQ. The CDR3 here is CASSRTPPDRLYNEQFF. The CDR3 nucleotides are TGCGCCAGCAGCAGAACCCCTCCGGACAGGCTCTACAATGAGCAGTTCTTC.

The chain recombines TRBV6-1 with TRBJ2-7; no reliable D call. Germline CDR1 and CDR2: MNHNS and SASEGT. The V end was cut by 9 bases, the J end by 3 bases, with 9 bases between. This CDR3 has 11 residues. The CDR3 DNA is TGTGCCAGTTCTAAGTACTACGAGCAGTACTTC. Residues: CASSKYYEQYF.

The CDR3 is CASSPSPTGELFF. CDR3 in DNA: TGTGCCAGCAGTCCATCCCCCACCGGGGAGCTGTTTTTT. The gene calls are TRBV11-1 and TRBJ2-2; D remains unclear. V was clipped by 6 bases and J by 4 bases, with 9 bases between them. The CDR3 loop spans 13 amino acids. Germline V gene data show CDR1 as SGHAT and CDR2 as FQDESV (reference sequence).

This clonotype appeared many times. The chain recombines TRBV5-4 with TRBJ2-1; 8 positions agree with TRBD1. The V gene's germline CDR1 is SGHNT and CDR2 YYREEE (reference sequence). V lost 5 bases to trimming and J lost 0 bases; unmatched junction nucleotides: 4. This CDR3 contains 15 residues. The DNA of the CDR3 is TGTGCCAGCAGACCCCAGGGGGCCTCCTACAATGAGCAGTTCTTC. It translates to CASRPQGASYNEQFF. Full variable domain (outside the CDR3, taken from reference TRBV5-4 and TRBJ2-1): ETGVTQSPTHLIKTRGQQVTLRCSSQSGHNTVSWYQQALGQGPQFIFQYYREEENGRGNFPPRFSGLQFPNYSSELNVNALELDDSALYLCASRPQGASYNEQFFGPGTRLTVL.

This clonotype was picked up a small number of times. The chain recombines TRBV2 with TRBJ2-1, with TRBD2 identical over 10 bases. The CDR3 runs to 15 residues. The junction had 4 bases not matched to a gene; V was cut back by 3 bases and J by 5 bases. The V gene's germline CDR1 is SNHLY and CDR2 FYNNEI. This chain's CDR3 is CASSDALAGDNEQFF. CDR3 coding DNA: TGTGCCAGCAGTGACGCGCTAGCGGGAGACAATGAGCAGTTCTTC.

This clonotype was detected only a few times. The V and J genes are TRBV5-1 and TRBJ2-1; D is unresolved. V was clipped by 0 bases and J by 8 bases, with 15 bases between them. The CDR3 length is 15 residues. Germline lookup yields CDR1 SGHRS and CDR2 YFSETQ. The CDR3 loop is CASSLGDGPLHEQFF. The CDR3 nucleotides read TGCGCCAGCAGCTTGGGAGATGGGCCCCTCCATGAGCAGTTCTTC.